Each of the 29 T cell receptor beta chains below was sequenced from the same sample in a study of cytomegalovirus exposure and HLA in healthy donors (dated by TCRdb to between 2016 and 2019). The library was obtained by the immunoSEQ multiplex PCR assay. For the multiplex PCR, a mixture combining 60 forward primers for TCR Vbeta segments and 13 reverse primers for TCR Jbeta segments was used. Here the immuneACCESS table is served through TCRdb, limited to in-frame sequences with V and J called. Missing clones are a known gap in these copies; in checked studies unresolved V genes cover under half, and the rest lacks a known reason. For this sample the table gives 150,000 to 200,000 clones, of which roughly four fifths were detected only once. Of the sample, 4.8% falls within the top ten clones. What was sequenced was PBMCs. These receptor sequences come from a girl aged 5 to 17 in good health and CMV-seropositive.

This chain links TRBV6-1 with TRBJ2-5; TRBD1 aligns across 7 bases. In germline, CDR1 is MNHNS, CDR2 SASEGT. Losses at the gene ends were 8 bases for V and 4 bases for J; bases not matched to a gene: 7. This CDR3 is 13 amino acids long. The CDR3: CASRTGVVETQYF. For the CDR3, the DNA is TGTGCCAGCCGAACAGGGGTAGTAGAGACCCAGTACTTC.

The CDR3 DNA reads TGTGCCAGCAGGGTCAGGTTCATGAACACTGAAGCTTTCTTT. Translation gives CASRVRFMNTEAFF. This rearrangement joins TRBV2 to TRBJ1-1, with D uncertain. V lost 6 bases and J 0 bases, leaving 11 bases between the germline ends. This CDR3 has 14 amino acids. Germline CDR1 SNHLY, CDR2 FYNNEI. Complete variable domain (other parts from reference TRBV2 and TRBJ1-1): EPEVTQTPSHQVTQMGQEVILRCVPISNHLYFYWYRQILGQKVEFLVSFYNNEISEKSEIFDDQFSVERPDGSNFTLKIRSTKLEDSAMYFCASRVRFMNTEAFFGQGTRLTVV.

The genes are TRBV6-5 and TRBJ2-1; TRBD2 aligns across 8 bases. The CDR3 covers 14 residues. The germline CDR1 and CDR2 sequences are MNHEY and SVGAGI. The ends lost 6 bases at V and 7 bases at J; junction bases unmatched: 8. The CDR3 region is CASRPAGGQNEQFF. CDR3 in DNA: TGTGCCAGCAGACCGGCGGGGGGCCAAAATGAGCAGTTCTTC.

The V gene is TRBV27, the J gene TRBJ1-2, with 9 bases aligning to TRBD1. Germline CDR1 is MNHEY and CDR2 is SMNVEV (reference sequence). Trimming took 5 bases from V and 3 from J; bases not matched to a gene: 13. The CDR3 runs to 17 residues. The CDR3 DNA sequence: TGTGCCAGCAGTCCAGGGACAGGGATTGTCGTTGACTATGGCTACACCTTC. It encodes CASSPGTGIVVDYGYTF.

V gene TRBV4-1 combines with J gene TRBJ1-2; a possible D gene is TRBD1 (5 bases). CDR3 length: 11 residues. Trimming cost V 3 bases and J 7 bases, with 6 bases left between them. CDR1 and CDR2 from the germline V gene are MGHRA and YSYEKL. The CDR3 coding sequence is TGCGCCAGCAGCCAGGGGCTTGGCTACACCTTC. Protein product: CASSQGLGYTF.

This chain links TRBV23-1 with TRBJ2-1, with D uncertain. TRBV23-1 belongs to the ORF category, with a function that is uncertain. There are 12 residues in the CDR3. The V end was cut by 8 bases, the J end by 4 bases, with 9 bases between. This CDR3 is CASGPKYNEQFF. As DNA, the CDR3 is TGCGCCAGCGGTCCCAAATACAATGAGCAGTTCTTC.

The count of this clone is one. This rearrangement joins TRBV19 to TRBJ2-2; D perhaps matches TRBD1 (6 bases). Germline loops: CDR1 LNHDA, CDR2 SQIVND (reference sequence). The CDR3 covers 14 residues. Trimming left V 3 bases short and J 6 bases short, with 11 bases between. In DNA form, the CDR3 reads TGTGCCAGTAGTATGTATCACAGGGCCGGGGAGCTGTTTTTT. It specifies CASSMYHRAGELFF.

The rearrangement uses TRBV19 and TRBJ1-5, with no clear D. CDR1 and CDR2 from the germline V gene are LNHDA and SQIVND (reference sequence). CDR3 length: 14 residues. The V and J ends lost 2 bases and 4 bases respectively, with 9 bases between them. CDR3 residues: CASSIQVGNQPQHF. DNA for the CDR3: TGTGCCAGTAGTATACAGGTTGGGAATCAGCCCCAGCATTTT. The whole variable domain, remainder taken from reference TRBV19 and TRBJ1-5, is DGGITQSPKYLFRKEGQNVTLSCEQNLNHDAMYWYRQDPGQGLRLIYYSQIVNDFQKGDIAEGYSVSREKKESFPLTVTSAQKNPTAFYLCASSIQVGNQPQHFGDGTRLSIL.

The chain is built from TRBV27 and TRBJ1-1; 10 nucleotides match TRBD1. CDR1 is MNHEY, CDR2 SMNVEV, per germline (reference sequence). The trim removed 4 bases at V and 11 bases at J, leaving 10 bases unmatched. The CDR3 sequence is 14 residues long. The CDR3 sequence is CASSSGDRGLDAFF. CDR3 in DNA: TGTGCCAGCAGTTCAGGGGACAGGGGTTTAGACGCTTTCTTT.

This clone was found a few times. The chain is built from TRBV6-1 and TRBJ1-1; tentatively, D is TRBD1 (6 bases). CDR3 length: 13 amino acids. Trimming shortened V by 5 bases and J by 4 bases, and 11 bases separated the two germline ends. Germline V gene sequence: CDR1 MNHNS, CDR2 SASEGT. The CDR3 spells CASSRQGITEAFF. The CDR3 bases are TGTGCCAGCAGTCGGCAGGGGATCACTGAAGCTTTCTTT.

The chain recombines TRBV5-1 with TRBJ1-1; TRBD1 aligns across 9 bases. The trim removed 0 bases at V and 4 bases at J, leaving 4 bases unmatched. The CDR3 extends over 15 amino acids. The V gene's germline CDR1 is SGHRS and CDR2 YFSETQ. The CDR3 is CASSLEQGASTEAFF. The CDR3 coding sequence is TGCGCCAGCAGCTTGGAACAGGGGGCCTCCACTGAAGCTTTCTTT.

CDR3 protein: CASNREELGEQYF. CDR3 sequence (DNA): TGTGCCAGCAACAGGGAAGAATTGGGCGAGCAGTACTTC. The V and J genes are TRBV2 and TRBJ2-7; the D gene is possibly TRBD1 (6 bases). Trimming stripped 7 bases from V and 6 bases from J, with 16 bases between. The CDR3 has 13 amino acids. Germline loops: CDR1 SNHLY, CDR2 FYNNEI.

The chain uses TRBV5-4 and TRBJ2-5, with TRBD2 identical over 8 bases. Germline V CDR1 and CDR2: SGHNT, YYREEE (reference sequence). The CDR3 runs to 14 residues. V gave up 6 bases and J gave up 2 bases; unmatched junction bases: 6. For the CDR3, the DNA is TGTGCCAGCACCTCTCGCGGGGGGCAAGAGACCCAGTACTTC. Protein sequence: CASTSRGGQETQYF.

The gene calls are TRBV2 and TRBJ1-6; D unclear. CDR1 and CDR2 from the germline V gene are SNHLY and FYNNEI. The CDR3 has 16 residues. Trimming removed 4 bases at V and 3 bases at J, with 13 bases between. The CDR3 DNA reads as TGTGCCAGCAGTGGGAGCAGTGCGTTCTATAATTCACCCCTCCACTTT. Translation: CASSGSSAFYNSPLHF. Using reference TRBV2 and TRBJ1-6 for the parts outside the CDR3, the full variable domain is EPEVTQTPSHQVTQMGQEVILRCVPISNHLYFYWYRQILGQKVEFLVSFYNNEISEKSEIFDDQFSVERPDGSNFTLKIRSTKLEDSAMYFCASSGSSAFYNSPLHFGNGTRLTVT.

The chain carries TRBV10-2 and TRBJ2-7, with 8 nucleotides matching TRBD1. There are 12 residues in the CDR3. The V gene's germline CDR1 is WSHSY and CDR2 SAAADI. The junction had 6 bases not matched to a gene; V was cut back by 10 bases and J by 4 bases. CDR3 amino acids: CANGQGAYEQYF. The CDR3 nucleotides are TGCGCCAACGGGCAGGGGGCATACGAGCAGTACTTC.

The chain carries TRBV10-2 and TRBJ1-2, with 11 bases matching TRBD1. V trimming: 6 bases; J trimming: 2 bases; junction bases outside the gene matches: 2. CDR1 is WSHSY, CDR2 SAAADI, per germline. The CDR3 totals 14 residues. Written as DNA, the CDR3 is TGCGCCAGCAGCCGGGACAGGGGGAACTATGGCTACACCTTC. It specifies CASSRDRGNYGYTF.

The J gene is TRBJ1-1, the V gene TRBV5-6; TRBD1 matches at 7 bases. V was pared by 4 bases and J by 6 bases, with 3 bases of the junction left unmatched. Germline CDR1 and CDR2: SGHDT and YYEEEE. This CDR3 is 12 amino acids long. In DNA, the CDR3 is TGTGCCAGCAGCCGAGGGGGCCCTGAAGCTTTCTTT. It yields the protein CASSRGGPEAFF.

The genes are TRBV6-5 and TRBJ1-1; 8 bases map to TRBD1. The CDR3 is 12 amino acids. J gave up 10 bases and V 3 bases, and 4 bases lay outside the gene matches. CDR1 and CDR2 from the germline V gene are MNHEY and SVGAGI. The CDR3: CASSYTGGRAFF. The CDR3 DNA reads TGTGCCAGCAGTTATACAGGGGGTAGAGCTTTCTTT.

This chain uses TRBV7-8 with TRBJ2-5; TRBD2 agrees at 8 bases. The CDR3 consists of 19 residues. CDR1 is SGHVS, CDR2 FQNEAQ, per germline. V shed 6 bases and J 5 bases; nucleotides not matched to a gene: 23. DNA of the CDR3: TGTGCCAGCAGTCTGATATGGTTTGCGGGGGGCCAAGCCAGGGAGACCCAGTACTTC. Its protein is CASSLIWFAGGQARETQYF.

This chain connects TRBV29-1 to TRBJ1-1; D gene unclear. The CDR3 is 14 residues long. Germline CDR1 SQVTM, CDR2 ANQGSEA. V was cut by 6 bases and J by 0 bases, with 14 bases left in between. The CDR3 sequence: CSVEKNKLNTEAFF. CDR3 DNA sequence: TGCAGCGTCGAGAAGAATAAACTGAACACTGAAGCTTTCTTT.

This clone occurred once. The chain couples TRBV4-1 to TRBJ1-2; a weak D match, TRBD1 (5 bases). Germline V gives CDR1 MGHRA, CDR2 YSYEKL. V was shortened by 4 bases and J by 8 bases, with 20 bases between the two germline ends. The CDR3 is 15 residues long. The CDR3 loop reads CASSLGAGFQYGYTF. The CDR3 nucleotides read TGCGCCAGCAGCCTCGGGGCGGGGTTTCAATACGGCTACACCTTC.

In nucleotides, the CDR3 is TGCGCCAGCACGTCCCACAGGGGGCGGACTGAAGCTTTCTTT. It translates to CASTSHRGRTEAFF. The chain carries TRBV5-1 and TRBJ1-1; 9 nucleotides align to TRBD1. The CDR3 is made up of 14 amino acids. V dropped 6 bases and J dropped 5; count of bases not matched to a gene: 8. CDR1 is SGHRS, CDR2 YFSETQ, per germline.

The chain is built from TRBV6-5 and TRBJ1-1, with TRBD1 as a possible D gene (5 bases). Looked up from germline, CDR1 is MNHEY and CDR2 is SVGAGI. The CDR3 consists of 13 residues. Trimming left V 6 bases short and J 7 bases short, with 15 bases between. CDR3 protein: CASSRPTGDEAFF. CDR3 nucleotide sequence: TGTGCCAGCAGCCGACCAACAGGCGATGAAGCTTTCTTT.

This chain uses TRBV29-1 with TRBJ1-1; D not resolved. Germline V gene lookup returns CDR1 SQVTM and CDR2 ANQGSEA. V dropped 0 bases and J dropped 8 bases, with 22 bases sitting between them. This CDR3 has 16 residues. The CDR3 sequence is CSVEDSQQGLWREAFF. The CDR3 DNA reads as TGCAGCGTTGAAGATTCCCAGCAAGGTTTATGGAGGGAAGCTTTCTTT. Together with reference TRBV29-1 and TRBJ1-1, the CDR3 gives the full variable domain: SAVISQKPSRDICQRGTSLTIQCQVDSQVTMMFWYRQQPGQSLTLIATANQGSEATYESGFVIDKFPISRPNLTFSTLTVSNMSPEDSSIYLCSVEDSQQGLWREAFFGQGTRLTVV.

The chain recombines TRBV5-1 with TRBJ1-1; perhaps TRBD1 as D (6 bases). CDR1 and CDR2 (germline): SGHRS, YFSETQ. V lost 4 bases and J lost 3, with 10 bases in between. The CDR3 contains 13 residues. DNA for the CDR3: TGCGCCAGCAGCAGGGGGGGGGACACTGAAGCTTTCTTT. Amino acid sequence: CASSRGGDTEAFF.

The chain links TRBV5-4 to TRBJ2-7; 10 positions agree with TRBD2. V dropped 2 bases and J dropped 4; count of bases not matched to a gene: 6. The length of the CDR3 is 15 residues. CDR1 and CDR2 from the germline V gene are SGHNT and YYREEE (reference sequence). The DNA of the CDR3 is TGTGCCAGCAGCTTTTCCGGGACTAGCGAGTACGAGCAGTACTTC. It is translated as CASSFSGTSEYEQYF.

The rearrangement links TRBV19 to TRBJ1-2, with D unclear. Deletions cut 4 bases from V and 5 bases from J, with 11 bases between. The CDR3 is 13 amino acids. CDR1 and CDR2 (germline): LNHDA, SQIVND (reference sequence). Here the CDR3 reads CASSTKSRYGYTF. CDR3 nucleotides: TGTGCCAGTAGTACCAAGAGCAGGTATGGCTACACCTTC.

The chain links TRBV5-6 to TRBJ2-6; D gene uncertain. The V gene lost 4 bases and the J gene lost 0 bases, with 8 bases spanning the gap. The CDR3 runs 15 residues. Germline V gene lookup returns CDR1 SGHDT and CDR2 YYEEEE. The CDR3 DNA reads as TGTGCCAGCAGCCCCACCGGCTCTGGGGCCAACGTCCTGACTTTC. Translating gives CASSPTGSGANVLTF.

The V gene is TRBV7-9, the J gene TRBJ2-7; D might be TRBD1 (6 bases). V gave up 1 base and J gave up 4 bases, with 17 bases separating them. Per germline, CDR1 SEHNR and CDR2 FQNEAQ (reference sequence). CDR3 size: 16 residues. The CDR3 DNA reads TGTGCCAGCAGCTTAGGGAATCAGGGGAATCTGTACGAGCAGTACTTC. It encodes CASSLGNQGNLYEQYF.